One sample yielded the 32 T cell receptor beta chains listed below, sequenced in a study of blood T cells in healthy people across ages. The use of a sample-barcoded 5' primer and a J-beta primer mix characterized a second PCR of roughly 7 to 11 cycles. TCRdb used MiXCR to reprocess the 5' RACE reads, holding one entry per CDR3 protein. The sample holds about 640,000 distinct CDR3 sequences, approximately 50% seen once. The sequenced material came from blood. These TCRs come from a man in his fifties or sixties in good health.

The chain couples TRBV7-9 to TRBJ1-4; TRBD1 might be the D (5 bases). Between the trimmed V and J ends, which lost 7 bases and 7 bases, there was a span of 10 bases. The CDR3 totals 12 residues. The germline CDR1 and CDR2 sequences are SEHNR and FQNEAQ (reference sequence). CDR3 DNA sequence: TGTGCCAGCAATCGGGACGGTGAAAAACTGTTTTTT. Translation gives CASNRDGEKLFF.

This rearrangement joins TRBV27 to TRBJ1-5, with D unclear. Germline assignment: CDR1 MNHEY and CDR2 SMNVEV (reference sequence). CDR3 size: 18 residues. V dropped 2 bases and J dropped 2 bases, with 19 bases sitting between them. CDR3 loop: CASSLNAPLGSRNQPQHF. CDR3 DNA: TGTGCCAGCAGTTTAAACGCCCCCTTAGGCAGCCGCAATCAGCCCCAGCATTTT.

The CDR3 protein is CASSQEGGSGYGYTF. For the CDR3, the DNA is TGCGCCAGCAGCCAAGAGGGGGGATCGGGCTATGGCTACACCTTC. This chain uses TRBV4-1 with TRBJ1-2; a weak D match, TRBD1 (5 bases). V was trimmed by 0 bases and J by 4 bases, leaving 12 bases between them. The V gene's germline CDR1 is MGHRA and CDR2 YSYEKL. CDR3 length: 15 amino acids.

This clonotype has a handful of counts. V usage is TRBV29-1 and J usage is TRBJ2-5, with D possibly TRBD2 on 6 matching bases. The V and J ends lost 5 bases and 2 bases respectively, with 12 bases between them. From germline, CDR1 is SQVTM and CDR2 ANQGSEA. This CDR3 region has 13 residues. The CDR3 loop reads CSVPSGGQETQYF. The DNA for the CDR3 is TGCAGCGTTCCCTCCGGGGGACAAGAGACCCAGTACTTC. The variable domain in full, completed from reference TRBV29-1 and TRBJ2-5, reads SAVISQKPSRDICQRGTSLTIQCQVDSQVTMMFWYRQQPGQSLTLIATANQGSEATYESGFVIDKFPISRPNLTFSTLTVSNMSPEDSSIYLCSVPSGGQETQYFGPGTRLLVL.

J is TRBJ2-4 and V is TRBV3-1, with a weak D call TRBD2 (6 bases). V dropped 2 bases and J dropped 3 bases, with 8 bases sitting between them. CDR3 length equals 14 residues. Germline values: CDR1 LGHDT, CDR2 YNNKEL (reference sequence). In DNA, the CDR3 is TGTGCCAGCAGCCAATCCGGGGGCAAAAACATTCAGTACTTC. Its protein is CASSQSGGKNIQYF.

V and J are TRBV7-2 and TRBJ1-5, with a possible D match to TRBD1 (6 bases). CDR1 and CDR2 from the germline V gene are SGHTA and FQGNSA. Between the trimmed V and J ends, which lost 5 bases and 1 base, there was a span of 12 bases. This CDR3 has 15 amino acids. CDR3: CASSRSQGSNQPQHF. In DNA, the CDR3 is TGTGCCAGCAGCCGAAGCCAGGGGAGCAATCAGCCCCAGCATTTT.

The chain recombines TRBV5-1 with TRBJ2-5, with unresolved D. Germline CDR1 is SGHRS and CDR2 is YFSETQ. The germline V and J ends were trimmed by 4 bases and 2 bases, with 15 bases remaining between them. The CDR3 runs to 15 residues. The chain's CDR3 is CASSPLAVRQETQYF. The CDR3, as DNA: TGCGCCAGCAGCCCGCTCGCGGTGAGACAAGAGACCCAGTACTTC.

The CDR3 region has the DNA TGTGCCAGCAGCTTGGGCGGGCAGAGGTCCCTCCACTTT. Protein product: CASSLGGQRSLHF. This chain links TRBV7-2 with TRBJ1-6; D ambiguous. Germline V gene lookup returns CDR1 SGHTA and CDR2 FQGNSA. This CDR3 comprises 13 residues. The ends were cut back, 3 bases at V and 14 bases at J, with 14 bases in the middle.

The CDR3, as DNA: TGTGCCAGCAGCCGTCGTAAGGAGTACGAGCAGTACTTC. Protein sequence: CASSRRKEYEQYF. The J gene is TRBJ2-7, the V gene TRBV5-6; D not resolved. Germline CDR1 and CDR2: SGHDT and YYEEEE. V was clipped by 4 bases and J by 4 bases, with 12 bases between them. The CDR3 has 13 residues.

The rearrangement links TRBV27 to TRBJ2-3, with 9 bases fitting TRBD1. V trimming: 4 bases; J trimming: 8 bases; junction bases outside the gene matches: 10. This CDR3 is 15 amino acids long. Germline values: CDR1 MNHEY, CDR2 SMNVEV (reference sequence). CDR3 sequence: CASSSGTGSPGTQYF. The CDR3 DNA sequence: TGTGCCAGCAGTTCCGGGACAGGGTCGCCAGGTACGCAGTATTTT.

The chain links TRBV20-1 to TRBJ2-5; no clear D. Per the germline V gene, CDR1 is DFQATT and CDR2 is SNEGSKA (reference sequence). The CDR3 sequence is 10 residues long. Between the trimmed V and J ends, which lost 5 bases and 11 bases, there was a span of 12 bases. In nucleotides, the CDR3 is TGCAGTGCTTTCTCCCATGAGCAGTACTTC. This translates into CSAFSHEQYF.

The chain combines TRBV12-3 or TRBV12-4 with TRBJ2-6; D ambiguous. This CDR3 spans 15 amino acids. Trimming pared 3 bases from V and 5 bases from J, leaving 11 bases between. CDR3 loop: CASSFAPEWANVLTF. The CDR3 DNA is TGTGCCAGCAGTTTCGCCCCAGAGTGGGCCAACGTCCTGACTTTC.

This chain connects TRBV27 to TRBJ2-3; D ambiguous. This CDR3 spans 15 amino acids. Looked up from germline, CDR1 is MNHEY and CDR2 is SMNVEV (reference sequence). Trimming left V 0 bases short and J 3 bases short, with 10 bases between. CDR3 in DNA: TGTGCCAGCAGTTTATCAGGGCATCGGACAGATACGCAGTATTTT. Translated: CASSLSGHRTDTQYF.

This rearrangement joins TRBV6-6 to TRBJ2-3; D possibly corresponds to TRBD1 (6 bases). This CDR3 region has 15 residues. The germline V gene encodes CDR1 MNHNY and CDR2 SVGAGI (reference sequence). V shed 7 bases and J shed 1 base, with 15 bases lying between them. The DNA of the CDR3 is TGTGCCAGCACCGCCAGCAGGGGAGGCACAGATACGCAGTATTTT. Amino acids: CASTASRGGTDTQYF.

V usage is TRBV12-3 or TRBV12-4 and J usage is TRBJ2-7, with D possibly TRBD1 on 6 matching bases. V was cut by 7 bases and J by 0 bases, with 13 bases left in between. The CDR3 has 14 residues. The CDR3 region has the DNA TGTGCCAGCACCCAAAGGGGGAGCTCCTACGAGCAGTACTTC. This gives the protein CASTQRGSSYEQYF.

As for this clonotype: A much larger clonotype is one base distant, so this may be a read error. CDR3: CSARPPGAHNNERFF. The CDR3 coding sequence is TGCAGTGCTAGACCTCCAGGGGCCCATAACAATGAGCGGTTCTTC. V usage is TRBV20-1 and J usage is TRBJ2-1; tentative D call: TRBD1 (6 bases). The CDR3 totals 15 residues. The germline V gene encodes CDR1 DFQATT and CDR2 SNEGSKA (reference sequence).

The chain couples TRBV5-1 to TRBJ1-6; TRBD1 agrees at 9 bases. CDR3 size: 15 residues. Per the germline V gene, CDR1 is SGHRS and CDR2 is YFSETQ. The J segment lost 7 bases and the V segment lost 2 bases, leaving 4 bases of the junction unmatched. The CDR3 loop reads CASSFSGQGNSPLHF. As DNA, the CDR3 is TGCGCCAGCAGCTTCTCGGGACAGGGAAATTCACCCCTCCACTTT.

The chain uses TRBV5-1 and TRBJ2-5, with TRBD2 matching 7 bases. The germline gives CDR1 SGHRS, CDR2 YFSETQ. The ends lost 3 bases at V and 4 bases at J; junction bases unmatched: 9. This CDR3 is built from 15 residues. The CDR3 protein is CASSSTPGLLETQYF. CDR3 DNA sequence: TGCGCCAGCAGCTCGACTCCGGGACTATTAGAGACCCAGTACTTC.

The chain employs TRBV12-3 or TRBV12-4 and TRBJ1-4; D gene uncertain. The CDR3 is made up of 12 amino acids. Trimming removed 5 bases from V and 11 bases from J, with 12 bases in between. The CDR3 nucleotides read TGTGCCAGCAGTATAACCCTGGGGAAACTGTTTTTT. This encodes CASSITLGKLFF.

The genes are TRBV24-1 and TRBJ2-5; tentative D call: TRBD1 (5 bases). V lost 1 base and J lost 6, with 11 bases in between. CDR1 and CDR2 (germline): KGHDR, SFDVKD. CDR3 length: 14 residues. DNA of the CDR3: TGTGCCACCAGTGATTTTAGACTGGGGCAGACCCAGTACTTC. Its protein is CATSDFRLGQTQYF.

The genes are TRBV5-1 and TRBJ2-7; TRBD1 matches at 7 bases. The CDR3 is made up of 16 amino acids. The ends lost 3 bases at V and 7 bases at J; junction bases unmatched: 16. In germline, CDR1 is SGHRS, CDR2 YFSETQ. CDR3 in amino acids: CASSSSSDRTYLEQYF. CDR3 DNA sequence: TGCGCCAGCAGCTCATCCTCGGACAGGACATACTTGGAGCAGTACTTC.

The CDR3 nucleotides are TGTGCCAGCAATGGCCGCGCAACAGGGGGCACTGAAGCTTTCTTT. Residues: CASNGRATGGTEAFF. V usage is TRBV2 and J usage is TRBJ1-1, with TRBD1 matching 8 bases. V lost 7 bases and J lost 4; bases outside the gene matches: 11. The CDR3 length is 15 residues. CDR1 and CDR2 from the germline V gene are SNHLY and FYNNEI. The variable domain in full, with the rest retrieved from reference TRBV2 and TRBJ1-1, is EPEVTQTPSHQVTQMGQEVILRCVPISNHLYFYWYRQILGQKVEFLVSFYNNEISEKSEIFDDQFSVERPDGSNFTLKIRSTKLEDSAMYFCASNGRATGGTEAFFGQGTRLTVV.

The gene calls are TRBV5-1 and TRBJ1-2, with D possibly TRBD1 on 5 matching bases. Germline CDR1 and CDR2: SGHRS and YFSETQ. The CDR3 is made up of 15 amino acids. The V end was cut by 0 bases, the J end by 7 bases, with 16 bases between. The chain's CDR3 is CASSLAGSGSSGYTF. CDR3 in DNA: TGCGCCAGCAGCTTGGCAGGGAGCGGGTCTAGTGGCTACACCTTC.

There are many counts of this clonotype. The CDR3 loop reads CATGMNTEAFF. The CDR3 DNA reads TGTGCAACCGGGATGAACACTGAAGCTTTCTTT. The chain is built from TRBV6-5 and TRBJ1-1; D call uncertain. The CDR3 consists of 11 residues. Germline CDR1 and CDR2: MNHEY and SVGAGI.

The chain employs TRBV29-1 and TRBJ2-5, with D possibly being TRBD1 or TRBD2 (5 bases each). The CDR3 runs to 13 residues. Looked up from germline, CDR1 is SQVTM and CDR2 is ANQGSEA. V lost 5 bases, J lost 10 bases, and 20 bases lay in between. The CDR3 nucleotides read TGCAGCGTTACCAGGGCCGAAAGGAGCGGCCAGTACTTC. This encodes CSVTRAERSGQYF.

This sequence joins TRBV20-1 and TRBJ2-3, with 11 bases lining up with TRBD2. The germline gives CDR1 DFQATT, CDR2 SNEGSKA (reference sequence). V was pared by 6 bases and J by 5 bases, with 13 bases of the junction left unmatched. The CDR3 consists of 16 residues. The CDR3 DNA reads as TGCAGTGCCCAACCCCTTAGCGGGGGGGACAGAGATACGCAGTATTTT. Its protein product is CSAQPLSGGDRDTQYF.

The rearrangement joins TRBV28 to TRBJ2-7; 9 bases are shared with TRBD2. V gave up 5 bases and J gave up 2 bases; unmatched junction bases: 4. CDR1 is MDHEN and CDR2 is SYDVKM in the germline V gene. The CDR3 is 14 residues long. In DNA form, the CDR3 reads TGTGCCAGCAGTGTAGCGGGGGCCGCCTACGAGCAGTACTTC. It yields the protein CASSVAGAAYEQYF.

The chain has TRBV25-1 and TRBJ2-1; D is possibly TRBD2 (6 bases). CDR3 size: 14 residues. V lost 6 bases and J lost 8, with 17 bases in between. CDR1 and CDR2 (germline): MGHDK, SYGVNS. The CDR3, as DNA: TGTGCCAGCAGCAACCCCCAGGAGGGCGATGAGCAGTTCTTC. Protein: CASSNPQEGDEQFF.

J is TRBJ1-5 and V is TRBV2; 10 bases align to TRBD1. CDR3 length: 14 amino acids. V gave up 8 bases and J gave up 6 bases; unmatched junction bases: 7. Looked up from germline, CDR1 is SNHLY and CDR2 is FYNNEI. The CDR3 sequence: CASAGTGVGQPQHF. In nucleotides, the CDR3 is TGTGCCAGCGCCGGGACAGGGGTTGGTCAGCCCCAGCATTTT. The entire variable domain, with the rest obtained from reference TRBV2 and TRBJ1-5, is as follows: EPEVTQTPSHQVTQMGQEVILRCVPISNHLYFYWYRQILGQKVEFLVSFYNNEISEKSEIFDDQFSVERPDGSNFTLKIRSTKLEDSAMYFCASAGTGVGQPQHFGDGTRLSIL.

The V gene is TRBV7-9, the J gene TRBJ1-2; tentative D call: TRBD1 (6 bases). The germline V gene encodes CDR1 SEHNR and CDR2 FQNEAQ (reference sequence). The V gene lost 4 bases and the J gene lost 4 bases, with 16 bases spanning the gap. CDR3 size: 15 residues. DNA of the CDR3: TGTGCCAGCAGCTCCGAGGCAGGGGTCGTCTATGGCTACACCTTC. Translation gives CASSSEAGVVYGYTF.

The chain couples TRBV5-1 to TRBJ1-5; 8 bases line up with TRBD1. The V segment lost 2 bases and the J segment 7 bases; nucleotides outside the gene matches: 8. Germline assignment: CDR1 SGHRS and CDR2 YFSETQ. The CDR3 is made up of 15 amino acids. The DNA for the CDR3 is TGCGCCAGCAGCTTTGATCCGGGACAGGAGCAGCCCCAGCATTTT. Translated: CASSFDPGQEQPQHF.

This rearrangement joins TRBV6-1 to TRBJ1-2; 9 bases map to TRBD1. V shed 4 bases and J 3 bases; nucleotides not matched to a gene: 0. There are 13 residues in the CDR3. Germline V gene sequence: CDR1 MNHNS, CDR2 SASEGT. CDR3 nucleotides: TGTGCCAGCAGTGGGACAGGGGACTATGGCTACACCTTC. Amino acids: CASSGTGDYGYTF.